The rows below give T cell receptor beta chains drawn from one sample of a study of T-cell reconstitution after alpha-beta-depleted transplantation in children. Each CDR3 protein gets one entry after TCRdb re-called the PCR reads with MiXCR. The top ten hold approximately 5.7% of the sample, which has about 200,000 distinct CDR3 sequences, roughly 7.1% seen once. Source: PBMCs, taken before TCRalphabeta/CD19-depleted stem cell transplant. These receptors were obtained from a boy aged 2 to 10 with acute lymphoblastic leukemia, due to receive a stem cell transplant. Both conserved end residues are part of each CDR3. A D gene is named only where the DNA matches it firmly. Expanded clones are given a class, and other clones once, few, many or no size at all.

V gene: TRBV20-1
clone size: many
D gene: NA
J gene: TRBJ2-5
CDR3 protein: CSAGSFGGWYQETQYF
CDR3 DNA: TGCAGTGCTGGGAGTTTCGGGGGTTGGTACCAAGAGACCCAGTACTTC

V gene: TRBV30
clone size: many
D gene: TRBD2
J gene: TRBJ2-3
CDR3 protein: CAWGGLAGEFTDTQYF
CDR3 DNA: TGTGCCTGGGGGGGACTAGCGGGGGAGTTCACAGATACGCAGTATTTT

V gene: TRBV29-1
clone size: many
D gene: NA
J gene: TRBJ1-1
CDR3 protein: CSVEAPGMNTEAFF
CDR3 DNA: TGCAGCGTTGAAGCTCCGGGGATGAACACTGAAGCTTTCTTT

V gene: TRBV28
clone size: many
D gene: TRBD1
J gene: TRBJ1-5
CDR3 protein: CASSLTDRGYNQPQHF
CDR3 DNA: TGTGCCAGCAGTCTTACGGACAGGGGATACAATCAGCCCCAGCATTTT

V gene: TRBV5-5
clone size: many
D gene: TRBD1
J gene: TRBJ1-4
CDR3 protein: CASSNLLTGEEEKLFF
CDR3 DNA: TGTGCCAGCAGCAACCTGCTGACAGGGGAGGAGGAAAAACTGTTTTTT

V gene: TRBV5-1
clone size: many
D gene: NA
J gene: TRBJ2-1
CDR3 protein: CASSRGGTQFF
CDR3 DNA: TGCGCCAGCAGCAGAGGGGGGACCCAGTTCTTC

V gene: TRBV28
clone size: NA
D gene: NA
J gene: TRBJ2-7
CDR3 protein: CASSFTGTPPYEQYF
CDR3 DNA: TGTGCCAGCAGTTTTACCGGGACCCCCCCGTACGAGCAGTACTTC

V gene: TRBV28
clone size: many
D gene: NA
J gene: TRBJ1-5
CDR3 protein: CASSLLSLGTNHAQHF
CDR3 DNA: TGTGCCAGCAGTTTATTATCCCTTGGTACAAATCATGCCCAGCATTTT

V gene: TRBV5-1
clone size: few
D gene: NA
J gene: TRBJ2-1
CDR3 protein: CASSLTGNYNEQFF
CDR3 DNA: TGCGCCAGCAGCTTAACGGGAAACTACAATGAGCAGTTCTTC

V gene: TRBV19
clone size: NA
D gene: NA
J gene: TRBJ2-3
CDR3 protein: CASSYSGWGTDTQYF
CDR3 DNA: TGTGCCAGTTCCTATAGCGGTTGGGGCACAGATACGCAGTATTTT

V gene: TRBV6-2/TRBV6-3
clone size: many
D gene: NA
J gene: TRBJ1-2
CDR3 protein: CASSWPGRLNYGYTF
CDR3 DNA: TGTGCCAGCAGTTGGCCGGGACGTTTGAACTATGGCTACACCTTC

V gene: TRBV7-2
clone size: many
D gene: TRBD1
J gene: TRBJ2-1
CDR3 protein: CASSPRTGIYNEQFF
CDR3 DNA: TGTGCCAGCAGCCCAAGGACAGGAATCTACAATGAGCAGTTCTTC